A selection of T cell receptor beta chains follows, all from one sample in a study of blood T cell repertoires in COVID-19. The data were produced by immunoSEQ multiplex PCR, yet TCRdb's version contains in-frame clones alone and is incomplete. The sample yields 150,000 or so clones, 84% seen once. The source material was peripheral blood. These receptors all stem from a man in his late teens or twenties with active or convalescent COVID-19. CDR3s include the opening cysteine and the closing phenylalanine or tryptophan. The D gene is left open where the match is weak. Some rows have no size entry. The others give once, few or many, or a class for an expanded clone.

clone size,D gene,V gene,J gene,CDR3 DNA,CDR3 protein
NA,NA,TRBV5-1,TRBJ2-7,TGCGCCAGCAGCGCGCCGGGACTTAGATACGAGCAGTACTTC,CASSAPGLRYEQYF
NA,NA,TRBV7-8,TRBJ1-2,TGTGCCAGCAGCTTAGAAATCGGGTCAGGGGTGTATGGCTACACCTTC,CASSLEIGSGVYGYTF
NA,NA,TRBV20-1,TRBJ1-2,TGCAGTGCTAGTCCCGAGAGGGCCTACACCTTC,CSASPERAYTF
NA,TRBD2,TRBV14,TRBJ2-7,TGTGCCAGCAGCCAAGAGAGGACTAGCGGCGGGTACGAGCAGTACTTC,CASSQERTSGGYEQYF
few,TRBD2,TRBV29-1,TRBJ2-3,TGCAGCGTTGATTTTCGGACTAGCTTTTTTTCAGATACGCAGTATTTT,CSVDFRTSFFSDTQYF
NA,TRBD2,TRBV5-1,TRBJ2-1,TGCGCCAGCAGCTTGAATAGCGGGGGCAATGAGCAGTTCTTC,CASSLNSGGNEQFF
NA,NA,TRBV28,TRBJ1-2,TGTGCCAGCAGACAGGGAAACTATGGCTACACCTTC,CASRQGNYGYTF
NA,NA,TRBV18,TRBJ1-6,TGTGCCAGCTCACCGGGCCAGGGAGGGACTTCAGCCCTCCACTTT,CASSPGQGGTSALHF
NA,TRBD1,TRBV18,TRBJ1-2,TGTGCCAGCTCACTTCTTCCGGACAGGGCCCTCGGGGGTGTTTTCTATGGCTACACCTTC,CASSLLPDRALGGVFYGYTF
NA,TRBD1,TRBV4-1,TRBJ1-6,TGCGCCAGCAGCCAAGTGACAGGGTTGAATTCACCCCTCCACTTT,CASSQVTGLNSPLHF
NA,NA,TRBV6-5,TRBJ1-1,TGTGCCAGCAGTTACTTAGGGGAGAACACTGAAGCTTTCTTT,CASSYLGENTEAFF
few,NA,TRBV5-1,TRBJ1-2,TGCGCCAGCAGCTTGCGGGGGGGACTAACTAACTATGGCTACACCTTC,CASSLRGGLTNYGYTF
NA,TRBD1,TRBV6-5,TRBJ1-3,TGTGCCAGCAGTTACCGTAGGACAGGGGGAGGAAACACCATATATTTT,CASSYRRTGGGNTIYF
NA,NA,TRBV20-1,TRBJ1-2,TGCAGTGCTAGACTACAGCATGGCTACACCTTC,CSARLQHGYTF
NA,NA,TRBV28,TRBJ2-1,TGTGCCAGCAGTCCTACGGGACTCCCCTCCTACAATGAGCAGTTCTTC,CASSPTGLPSYNEQFF
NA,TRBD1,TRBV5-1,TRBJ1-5,TGCGCCAGCAGCCTACAAACAGGGGACAATCAGCCCCAGCATTTT,CASSLQTGDNQPQHF
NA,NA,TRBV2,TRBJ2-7,TGTGCCAGCATGAGAGGTAAAACCTACGAGCAGTACTTC,CASMRGKTYEQYF
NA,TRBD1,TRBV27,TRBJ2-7,TGTGCCAGCAGAAAAGGACAGGGGACCTACGAGCAGTACTTC,CASRKGQGTYEQYF